These T cell receptor beta chains were read from a single sample in a study of OX40 agonist ivuxolimab in advanced cancers. This table comes from immunoSEQ multiplex PCR, and its TCRdb copy is limited to in-frame clones, with some not included. The sample carries more than 35,000 clones, about 81% recorded once. The sequenced sample was CD4+ or CD8+ T cells sorted from blood, obtained in a trial of the OX40 agonist ivuxolimab. These receptors all come from an adult with an advanced solid tumor such as melanoma, head and neck, liver or kidney cancer. CDR3s include the opening cysteine and the closing phenylalanine or tryptophan. Each record gives: V gene, clone size, D gene, CDR3 length, J gene, CDR3 protein, CDR3 DNA. D genes are given only for firm matches. Where a row states a size, it is once, few, many or the class of an expanded clone; other rows omit it.

>TRBV5-6|.|.|18|TRBJ1-4
CASSSAVGSNRLIEKLFF
TGTGCCAGCAGCTCAGCAGTAGGGTCTAATCGACTAATTGAAAAACTGTTTTTT
>TRBV6-1|.|.|15|TRBJ1-6
CASSESQGNVSPLHF
TGTGCCAGCAGTGAAAGTCAGGGTAACGTTTCACCCCTCCACTTT
>TRBV5-8|.|TRBD1|14|TRBJ2-2
CASSWDRGNGELFF
TGTGCCAGCAGCTGGGACAGGGGGAACGGGGAGCTGTTTTTT
>TRBV5-4|.|.|15|TRBJ2-2
CASSLTGSGAGELFF
TGTGCCAGCAGCTTGACCGGGTCGGGGGCCGGGGAGCTGTTTTTT
>TRBV19|.|TRBD2|13|TRBJ2-3
CASSSGGSDTQYF
TGTGCCAGTAGTAGCGGGGGGTCAGATACGCAGTATTTT
>TRBV28|.|TRBD2|15|TRBJ2-7
CASSPRTSGLDEQYF
TGTGCCAGCAGTCCGAGGACTAGCGGGCTCGACGAGCAGTACTTC
>TRBV5-6|once|.|13|TRBJ1-1
CASSLTVNTEAFF
TGTGCCAGCAGCTTGACAGTGAACACTGAAGCTTTCTTT
>TRBV30|.|.|13|TRBJ1-1
CAWSVGGATEAFF
TGTGCCTGGAGTGTTGGTGGGGCCACTGAAGCTTTCTTT
>TRBV28|.|TRBD1|15|TRBJ2-7
CASRGAGQGSYEQYF
TGTGCCAGCAGGGGAGCGGGACAGGGCTCCTACGAGCAGTACTTC
>TRBV18|.|.|12|TRBJ2-1
CASSPKRNEQFF
TGTGCCAGCTCACCAAAGAGGAATGAGCAGTTCTTC
>TRBV7-2|few|TRBD1|18|TRBJ1-4
CASSLDRVYRGLREKLFF
TGTGCCAGCAGCTTAGATAGAGTATATAGGGGGCTTCGGGAAAAACTGTTTTTT
>TRBV7-2|.|.|13|TRBJ2-7
CASSLKATYEQYF
TGTGCCAGCAGCTTGAAAGCGACCTACGAGCAGTACTTC
>TRBV5-7|few|.|14|TRBJ1-5
CASIGRGGDQPQHF
TGTGCCAGCATCGGCAGGGGTGGAGATCAGCCCCAGCATTTT
>TRBV6-5|.|TRBD1|15|TRBJ1-5
CASSMLRGSNQPQHF
TGTGCCAGCAGTATGCTCAGGGGGAGCAATCAGCCCCAGCATTTT
>TRBV7-7|.|.|13|TRBJ2-3
CASSQDFTDTQYF
TGTGCCAGCAGTCAGGACTTCACAGATACGCAGTATTTT
>TRBV19|.|.|14|TRBJ2-3
CASSRTGREDTQYF
TGTGCCAGTAGCCGAACGGGACGAGAAGATACGCAGTATTTT
>TRBV6-5|.|.|14|TRBJ1-2
CASSPGQMVRGYTF
TGTGCCAGCAGTCCCGGACAAATGGTGCGTGGCTACACCTTC
>TRBV28|.|.|11|TRBJ1-5
CASRRNQPQHF
TGTGCCAGCAGGAGAAATCAGCCCCAGCATTTT
>TRBV10-3|.|TRBD1|16|TRBJ2-1
CAISESTRGQGNEQFF
TGTGCCATCAGTGAGTCGACTCGGGGACAGGGGAATGAGCAGTTCTTC
>TRBV30|.|TRBD1|15|TRBJ1-5
CAWSPDRVGNQPQHF
TGTGCCTGGAGTCCCGACAGGGTTGGCAATCAGCCCCAGCATTTT
>TRBV10-2|.|.|16|TRBJ2-6
CASSSPRGSGANVLTF
TGCGCCAGCAGCTCCCCTCGGGGCTCGGGGGCCAACGTCCTGACTTTC
>TRBV19|.|.|14|TRBJ1-3
CASSISTGGNTIYF
TGTGCCAGTAGTATCTCGACGGGAGGAAACACCATATATTTT
>TRBV6-1|.|.|14|TRBJ2-3
CASSLRASTDTQYF
TGTGCCAGCAGCCTAAGGGCTAGCACAGATACGCAGTATTTT
>TRBV19|.|TRBD1|13|TRBJ2-7
CASSARQGNEQYF
TGTGCCAGTAGTGCCCGACAGGGGAACGAGCAGTACTTC
>TRBV5-1|.|TRBD1|16|TRBJ1-1
CASSFTQQGAVTEAFF
TGCGCCAGCAGCTTTACCCAACAGGGGGCGGTCACTGAAGCTTTCTTT
>TRBV5-4|.|.|16|TRBJ1-6
CASSLRGGSYNSPLHF
TGTGCCAGCAGCTTGCGGGGCGGGTCCTATAATTCACCCCTCCACTTT
>TRBV5-1|.|TRBD1|13|TRBJ2-4
CASKWDRDGIQYF
TGCGCCAGCAAATGGGACAGGGACGGCATTCAGTACTTC
>TRBV19|.|.|15|TRBJ2-3
CASSPGHQGTDTQYF
TGTGCCAGTAGCCCTGGACATCAGGGCACAGATACGCAGTATTTT
>TRBV2|.|.|13|TRBJ1-5
CASSLSRDQPQHF
TGTGCCAGCAGTCTTAGTCGGGATCAGCCCCAGCATTTT
>TRBV10-3|.|TRBD2|13|TRBJ2-1
CAIGLAGSNEQFF
TGTGCCATTGGACTAGCGGGATCCAATGAGCAGTTCTTC
>TRBV28|.|.|13|TRBJ1-4
CASSFTQREKLFF
TGTGCCAGCAGTTTCACGCAGCGTGAAAAACTGTTTTTT
>TRBV6-1|.|.|11|TRBJ2-1
CASGRYNEQFF
TGTGCCAGCGGCCGGTACAATGAGCAGTTCTTC
>TRBV11-2|.|TRBD1|15|TRBJ1-2
CASSLVGTEVYGYTF
TGTGCCAGCAGCTTAGTTGGGACAGAGGTCTATGGCTACACCTTC
>TRBV4-2|.|.|16|TRBJ2-7
CASSQEGDGASYEQYF
TGTGCCAGCAGCCAAGAGGGAGACGGGGCCTCCTACGAGCAGTACTTC
>TRBV19|.|.|13|TRBJ2-1
CASSIGRSNEQFF
TGTGCCAGTAGTATTGGACGGTCGAATGAGCAGTTCTTC
>TRBV5-8|.|.|15|TRBJ2-3
CASSLQGGRTDTQYF
TGTGCCAGCAGCTTGCAGGGGGGACGCACAGATACGCAGTATTTT
>TRBV23-1|few|TRBD2|16|TRBJ2-5
CASTLSRLAGEETQYF
TGCGCCAGCACCCTCTCGAGACTAGCGGGAGAAGAGACCCAGTACTTC
>TRBV28|.|TRBD1|13|TRBJ1-2
CASRRDRGSSYTF
TGTGCCAGCAGGCGGGACAGGGGTAGTAGCTACACCTTC
>TRBV7-3|.|.|14|TRBJ1-6
CASSRDASNSPLHF
TGTGCCAGCAGCCGGGACGCCTCCAATTCACCCCTCCACTTT
>TRBV30|.|TRBD2|16|TRBJ2-2
CAWRGEGLVGTGELFF
TGTGCCTGGAGGGGGGAGGGCTTGGTGGGCACCGGGGAGCTGTTTTTT
>TRBV5-1|once|.|14|TRBJ2-4
CASSLGGHENIQYF
TGCGCCAGCAGCTTGGGAGGACACGAAAACATTCAGTACTTC
>TRBV7-8|.|TRBD1|16|TRBJ2-4
CASSLQTGAAKNIQYF
TGTGCCAGCAGCTTACAGACAGGGGCGGCCAAAAACATTCAGTACTTC
>TRBV6-6|.|.|15|TRBJ2-1
CASRRNQVNPNEQFF
TGTGCCAGCAGGAGGAACCAGGTAAACCCCAATGAGCAGTTCTTC
>TRBV4-2|medium-sized|TRBD2|18|TRBJ2-4
CASSQDGTSGGPRNIQYF
TGTGCCAGCAGCCAAGATGGGACTAGCGGGGGGCCGAGGAACATTCAGTACTTC
>TRBV27|.|.|11|TRBJ2-1
CASWEYNEQFF
TGTGCCAGCTGGGAATACAATGAGCAGTTCTTC
>TRBV4-2|.|.|15|TRBJ2-1
CASSQDGRESDEQFF
TGTGCCAGCAGCCAAGATGGACGGGAGAGCGATGAGCAGTTCTTC
>TRBV27|few|TRBD1|15|TRBJ2-7
CASSVPDRRSYEQYF
TGTGCCAGCAGTGTCCCGGACAGGAGATCCTACGAGCAGTACTTC
>TRBV7-7|.|TRBD1|14|TRBJ2-2
CASSPTGGTGELFF
TGTGCTAGCAGCCCCACAGGGGGCACCGGGGAGCTGTTTTTT
>TRBV15|few|TRBD2|16|TRBJ2-1
CATSRPLRTSGDEQFF
TGTGCCACCAGCAGACCTCTAAGGACTAGCGGAGATGAGCAGTTCTTC
>TRBV19|.|TRBD2|15|TRBJ2-3
CASTVLAGNTDTQYF
TGTGCCAGTACAGTGCTAGCGGGGAATACAGATACGCAGTATTTT
>TRBV5-6|.|.|14|TRBJ2-7
CASSPVNGRGEQYF
TGTGCCAGCAGCCCGGTTAACGGCAGGGGCGAGCAGTACTTC
>TRBV5-1|.|.|14|TRBJ2-7
CASSLDTDLGEQYF
TGCGCCAGCAGCCTGGACACGGATCTGGGAGAGCAGTACTTC
>TRBV5-1|.|TRBD1|15|TRBJ2-6
CASRGGRAGANVLTF
TGCGCCAGCAGAGGGGGCAGGGCTGGGGCCAACGTCCTGACTTTC
>TRBV5-1|.|.|17|TRBJ2-5
CASSSGLRDRGQETQYF
TGCGCCAGCAGCTCGGGACTCCGGGACAGAGGACAAGAGACCCAGTACTTC